This paragraph reports one T cell receptor (beta chain). Its antigen remains undetermined. Nothing much larger sits one base from this clone, and base qualities are not available. Libraries were built with the immunoSEQ multiplex PCR assay. TCRdb provides this immuneACCESS table in a form limited to in-frame rearrangements. Some clones are lacking; in checked studies, under half of them reflect an unresolved V gene, and why the rest are absent is not known. The sample data list some 20,000 clones, and under 90% of these were observed just once. Roughly 5% of the sample rests with the top ten. This sample stems from a study of CD4+ T cells in melanoma (dated by TCRdb to about 2022). As for the study more broadly: Neoantigen-specific CD4+ T cells in human melanoma were investigated in the study.

Patients with melanoma were used as donors. General study outcomes and caveats: Neoantigen-specific CD4+ T cells in melanoma were reported to have a range of differentiation states. Neoantigen-specific CD4+ T cells were reported to be correlated with the function of CD8+ T cells, macrophages and B cells.

The CDR3 contains 16 residues, cysteine and phenylalanine counted. Only CDR3 DNA is held: 48 bases, read in frame from base 1. The germline V gene gives CDR1 as SGHRS and CDR2 as YFSETQ. V loses 3 bases of germline sequence and J loses 4 bases, and the interval between the two ends is 18 bases. The sequence joins TRBV5-1 to TRBJ2-3, with a tentative D call of TRBD1 or TRBD2, each matching 5 bases. This receptor was taken from a human donor with melanoma. The sample consisted of cells from a culture (not recorded whether cultured in vitro). The DNA sequence is TGCGCCAGCAGCTCTTCAGGGACCAATGGGCCAGATACGCAGTATTTT. It is translated as CASSSSGTNGPDTQYF.